A single sample is the source of the 20 T cell receptor beta chains below, sequenced in a study of PD-1 blockade in mismatch repair-deficient tumors. Sequencing was performed with immunoSEQ multiplex PCR; in TCRdb, only in-frame clones are kept and a portion is missing. The sample has 76,000 or so clones, 80% to 90% seen once. The source material was peripheral blood, sampled 44 weeks after starting pembrolizumab. The source is an adult with mismatch repair-deficient cancer.

This rearrangement joins TRBV19 to TRBJ1-2; a possible D gene is TRBD1 (6 bases). The CDR3 is 14 amino acids. The germline gives CDR1 LNHDA, CDR2 SQIVND (reference sequence). Trimming left V 4 bases short and J 6 bases short, with 15 bases between. This chain's CDR3 is CASSSQGRSHGYTF. CDR3 nucleotides: TGTGCCAGTAGTAGCCAGGGGAGAAGCCATGGCTACACCTTC.

The chain recombines TRBV4-3 with TRBJ1-1; D is ambiguous. CDR1 and CDR2 (germline): LGHNA, YSLEER. V was shortened by 1 base and J by 8 bases, with 14 bases between the two germline ends. This CDR3 is built from 14 residues. CDR3 sequence: CASSQVMGLGEAFF. In DNA, the CDR3 is TGCGCCAGCAGCCAAGTTATGGGATTGGGGGAAGCTTTCTTT.

The chain uses TRBV21-1 and TRBJ2-7. TRBV21-1 is classified as a pseudogene. The CDR3 is 15 amino acids. Here the CDR3 DNA reads TGTGCCAGCAGCAAAGGGTGCCAACCCCCCTACGAGCAGTACTTC. This encodes CASSKGCQPPYEQYF.

The chain recombines TRBV11-2 with TRBJ2-2, with 7 bases that match TRBD2. CDR1 is SGHAT and CDR2 is FQNNGV in the germline V gene. This CDR3 region has 16 residues. The V segment lost 6 bases and the J segment 1 base; nucleotides outside the gene matches: 8. Here the CDR3 DNA reads TGTGCCAGCAGGGGCCTAGCGGCCATGAACACCGGGGAGCTGTTTTTT. Its translation: CASRGLAAMNTGELFF.

The V gene is TRBV11-3, the J gene TRBJ2-7, with a possible D match to TRBD2 (6 bases). Trimming removed 1 base from V and 4 bases from J, with 14 bases in between. Germline V lookup: CDR1 SGHNT, CDR2 YENEEA. The CDR3 covers 15 residues. Here the CDR3 reads CASSLGTSWSYEQYF. CDR3 nucleotide sequence: TGTGCCAGCAGCTTAGGTACTAGCTGGTCTTACGAGCAGTACTTC.

The CDR3 sequence: CASSRQGAQEPQHF. The CDR3 coding sequence is TGTGCCAGCAGTCGACAGGGGGCCCAGGAGCCCCAGCATTTT. The chain links TRBV6-5 to TRBJ1-5, with 10 bases identical to TRBD1. CDR3 length equals 14 residues. The ends lost 5 bases at V and 8 bases at J; junction bases unmatched: 6. CDR1 and CDR2 from the germline V gene are MNHEY and SVGAGI.

This sequence joins TRBV11-2 and TRBJ2-5, with 7 bases aligning to TRBD2. The CDR3 runs 17 residues. The J segment lost 5 bases and the V segment lost 1 base, leaving 13 bases of the junction unmatched. Germline values: CDR1 SGHAT, CDR2 FQNNGV. Here the CDR3 reads CASSLGGRGGLVETQYF. The CDR3 DNA is TGTGCCAGCAGCTTAGGGGGTCGGGGAGGGCTGGTCGAGACCCAGTACTTC.

The chain carries TRBV30 and TRBJ2-3; the D is unclear. CDR1 is GTSNPN and CDR2 is SVGIG in the germline V gene (reference sequence). CDR3 length equals 14 residues. With 3 bases removed from V and 7 bases from J, the gap between germline ends came to 17 bases. Here the CDR3 reads CAWSPGLRGYTQYF. The CDR3 nucleotides read TGTGCCTGGAGCCCCGGGCTCCGTGGATATACGCAGTATTTT.

This clone was observed a few times. V usage is TRBV25-1 and J usage is TRBJ1-2, with a tentative D call TRBD1 (5 bases). Germline V gene sequence: CDR1 MGHDK, CDR2 SYGVNS. The CDR3 has 13 residues. Trimming cost V 1 base and J 7 bases, with 10 bases left between them. The CDR3, as DNA: TGTGCCAGCAGTGAATTCGGGGGAAGTGGCTACACCTTC. This encodes CASSEFGGSGYTF.

This sequence joins TRBV6-1 and TRBJ1-2; D ambiguous. Trimming took off 7 bases at V and 0 bases at J, with 12 bases between the two ends. The length of the CDR3 is 14 residues. Germline V CDR1 and CDR2: MNHNS, SASEGT. The CDR3: CASKRGVSNYGYTF. DNA for the CDR3: TGTGCCAGCAAGCGCGGGGTATCTAACTATGGCTACACCTTC.

V is TRBV19 and J is TRBJ1-2; D is unresolved. CDR3 size: 14 residues. Germline values: CDR1 LNHDA, CDR2 SQIVND (reference sequence). Trimming shortened V by 3 bases and J by 7 bases, and 15 bases separated the two germline ends. In DNA form, the CDR3 reads TGTGCCAGTAGTATCTCGTCATCCAACGGTGGCTACACCTTC. Its protein product is CASSISSSNGGYTF.

The chain employs TRBV30 and TRBJ2-5, with D hard to call. The germline V gene encodes CDR1 GTSNPN and CDR2 SVGIG (reference sequence). The CDR3 has 12 amino acids. Trimming cost V 3 bases and J 4 bases, with 9 bases left between them. Here the CDR3 reads CAWRVAPETQYF. In DNA, the CDR3 is TGTGCCTGGAGGGTCGCCCCAGAGACCCAGTACTTC.

The chain has TRBV11-2 and TRBJ2-7, with no clear D. V gave up 0 bases and J gave up 6 bases, with 3 bases separating them. This CDR3 has 11 residues. Germline V gene sequence: CDR1 SGHAT, CDR2 FQNNGV. The CDR3 DNA reads as TGTGCCAGCAGCTTAGACTCCGAGCAGTACTTC. Translated: CASSLDSEQYF.

V usage is TRBV9 and J usage is TRBJ2-5; D not resolved. Trimming shortened V by 4 bases and J by 2 bases, and 12 bases separated the two germline ends. CDR3 length equals 14 residues. Germline CDR1 SGDLS, CDR2 YYNGEE. The CDR3 nucleotides are TGTGCCAGCAGCCCCCCCCTGGCGCAAGAGACCCAGTACTTC. As protein: CASSPPLAQETQYF.

The chain recombines TRBV6-4 with TRBJ2-2; 11 bases are a match to TRBD2. V lost 4 bases, J lost 4 bases, and 2 bases stayed unmatched. CDR3 size: 15 residues. Germline lookup yields CDR1 MRHNA and CDR2 SNTAGT. The CDR3 DNA follows: TGTGCCAGCAGTGTCGGACTAGCGGGCACCGGGGAGCTGTTTTTT. As protein: CASSVGLAGTGELFF.

V and J are TRBV5-4 and TRBJ2-2; D unresolved. The CDR3 is 17 residues long. V lost 1 base and J lost 4, with 17 bases in between. The germline CDR1 and CDR2 sequences are SGHNT and YYREEE (reference sequence). Written as DNA, the CDR3 is TGTGCCAGCAGCTTGAGAGTGGGCCTAGAGGTCACCGGGGAGCTGTTTTTT. It codes for CASSLRVGLEVTGELFF.

The rearrangement uses TRBV7-9 and TRBJ2-3; D not resolved. CDR1 SEHNR and CDR2 FQNEAQ come from the germline V gene (reference sequence). This CDR3 region has 10 residues. The V and J ends lost 5 bases and 6 bases respectively, with 3 bases between them. This chain's CDR3 is CASSRDTQYF. For the CDR3, the DNA is TGTGCCAGCAGCCGGGATACGCAGTATTTT.

This clone was detected once. A read error may account for a junction end that differs from germline. The chain has TRBV7-7 and TRBJ2-1, with 8 bases aligning to TRBD2. Germline loops: CDR1 SSHAT, CDR2 FNYEAQ (reference sequence). This CDR3 is 11 amino acids long. The CDR3 sequence: CASSSGTSLFF. Here the CDR3 DNA reads TGTGCTAGCAGCTCCGGGACTAGTCTGTTCTTC.

With respect to this clone: This likely comes from a read error, as the CDR3 has no conserved phenylalanine or tryptophan at its end. Because the CDR3's place on the DNA is in doubt, the DNA is left out and the CDR3 is given as listed by TCRdb. The chain couples TRBV7-9 to TRBJ1-2. The germline gives CDR1 SEHNR, CDR2 FQNEAQ (reference sequence). 13 amino acids form the CDR3, both terminal residues included. CDR3: CASSGEGSGIGRI.

This clone was observed a handful of times. This chain joins TRBV5-1 and TRBJ2-3; 9 bases match TRBD2. With 3 bases clipped from V and 4 bases from J, the junction kept 6 bases outside the gene matches. Per the germline V gene, CDR1 is SGHRS and CDR2 is YFSETQ. The CDR3 has 15 amino acids. The CDR3 spells CASSWREGRSDTQYF. The CDR3 coding sequence is TGCGCCAGCAGCTGGCGGGAGGGCCGGTCAGATACGCAGTATTTT.